Below are 8 T cell receptor beta chains sequenced from a single sample in a study of identical twins. TCRdb fed the 5' RACE reads into MiXCR, producing one record per CDR3 protein. The sample contains roughly 630,000 distinct CDR3 sequences, under 8.5% of which appear only once. This sample was also put to use in a study of yellow fever vaccine responses in identical twins.

Sequenced sample: PBMCs. These TCRs come from a woman between 18 and 29 years old in good health.

The V gene is TRBV20-1, the J gene TRBJ2-7, with 14 bases matching TRBD2. This CDR3 region has 14 residues. V was clipped by 5 bases and J by 6 bases; unmatched bases: 6. The germline CDR1 and CDR2 sequences are DFQATT and SNEGSKA (reference sequence). DNA for the CDR3: TGCAGTGCTCCGAAGGGACTAGCGGGAGCCGAGCAGTACTTC. Its translation is CSAPKGLAGAEQYF.

This clonotype was seen many times. V gene TRBV9 combines with J gene TRBJ2-1; 9 nucleotides align to TRBD2. Germline assignment: CDR1 SGDLS and CDR2 YYNGEE. Unmatched junction bases numbered 14, after V lost 4 bases and J lost 9 bases. The length of the CDR3 is 16 residues. The CDR3 nucleotides are TGTGCCAGCAGCACCAGCGGGAGGTTGTCCCACGCTGAGCAGTTCTTC. Translated, it gives CASSTSGRLSHAEQFF.

This clonotype has more than one count but fewer than ten. This CDR3 reads CASRGQQETQYF. CDR3 sequence (DNA): TGTGCCAGCAGGGGACAGCAAGAGACCCAGTACTTC. This chain links TRBV12-3 or TRBV12-4 with TRBJ2-5; 7 nucleotides agree with TRBD1. The CDR3 sequence is 12 residues long. V dropped 6 bases and J dropped 2; count of bases not matched to a gene: 0.

The chain uses TRBV4-1 and TRBJ2-3, with D perhaps matching TRBD2 (6 bases). The CDR3 has 17 amino acids. Trimming removed 3 bases from V and 0 bases from J, with 16 bases in between. CDR1 and CDR2 (germline): MGHRA, YSYEKL. As DNA, the CDR3 is TGCGCCAGCAGCCAGGAAAGTTGGGGGACTAGCACAGATACGCAGTATTTT. Translated, it gives CASSQESWGTSTDTQYF.

The chain joins TRBV11-2 to TRBJ1-1; TRBD1 agrees at 7 bases. Trimming at V came to 7 bases and at J to 4 bases, leaving 9 bases not matched to a gene. The CDR3 loop spans 14 amino acids. The germline CDR1 and CDR2 sequences are SGHAT and FQNNGV. The CDR3 reads CASNRQGLFTEAFF. In DNA form, the CDR3 reads TGTGCCAGCAACAGACAGGGTTTGTTCACTGAAGCTTTCTTT.

The gene calls are TRBV14 and TRBJ2-1; 11 bases line up with TRBD2. CDR3 length: 16 residues. Looked up from germline, CDR1 is SGHDN and CDR2 is FVKESK. With V trimmed by 1 base and J by 5 bases, 4 bases remained unmatched. The CDR3 is CASSQGLAGGNNEQFF. CDR3 in DNA: TGTGCCAGCAGCCAAGGGCTAGCGGGAGGTAACAATGAGCAGTTCTTC.

There are a few counts of this clonotype. V is TRBV4-2 and J is TRBJ2-3; D is unclear. V was pared by 0 bases and J by 4 bases, with 8 bases between. This CDR3 is built from 14 residues. The germline V gene has CDR1 LGHNA and CDR2 YNFKEQ. CDR3 nucleotide sequence: TGTGCCAGCAGCCAAGATTCCACTCCAGATACGCAGTATTTT. It is translated as CASSQDSTPDTQYF.

This clonotype was counted only a few times. V usage is TRBV18 and J usage is TRBJ1-1; D remains ambiguous. Trimming pared 0 bases from V and 4 bases from J, leaving 9 bases between. Germline V gene lookup returns CDR1 KGHSH and CDR2 LQKENI. The CDR3 has 14 residues. CDR3 amino acids: CASSPPVQTTEAFF. In nucleotides, the CDR3 is TGTGCCAGCTCACCACCGGTACAGACCACTGAAGCTTTCTTT. Complete variable domain (other parts from reference TRBV18 and TRBJ1-1): NAGVMQNPRHLVRRRGQEARLRCSPMKGHSHVYWYRQLPEEGLKFMVYLQKENIIDESGMPKERFSAEFPKEGPSILRIQQVVRGDSAAYFCASSPPVQTTEAFFGQGTRLTVV.